The 20 T cell receptor beta chains presented below share a single source sample, sequenced in a study of cytomegalovirus exposure and HLA in healthy donors. The PCR had 60 Vbeta and 13 Jbeta primers. TCRdb keeps only in-frame clones here, not all; method: immunoSEQ multiplex PCR. Found here are about 120,000 clones, over 60% of them singletons; the top ten hold roughly 6%. Specimen: PBMCs. These TCRs come from a man younger than 35 in good health and CMV-seropositive.

V gene TRBV9 combines with J gene TRBJ1-1, with D possibly matching TRBD1 (5 bases). The germline V gene has CDR1 SGDLS and CDR2 YYNGEE. Trimming took off 6 bases at V and 2 bases at J, with 20 bases between the two ends. The CDR3 contains 16 residues. The CDR3 loop is CASNPPGGGINTEAFF. For the CDR3, the DNA is TGTGCCAGCAACCCACCTGGGGGAGGGATCAACACTGAAGCTTTCTTT.

This clone was observed a single time. The genes are TRBV19 and TRBJ2-1, with 14 bases fitting TRBD2. V shed 6 bases, J shed 7 bases, and the junction held 8 bases outside the gene matches. This CDR3 has 16 residues. CDR1 is LNHDA, CDR2 SQIVND, per germline (reference sequence). The CDR3 reads CASRERGLAGANEQFF. CDR3 in DNA: TGTGCCAGTAGGGAAAGGGGACTAGCGGGGGCGAATGAGCAGTTCTTC.

The CDR3 is CASSSPPGVYTSNYGYTF. The CDR3 bases are TGTGCCAGCAGCTCACCACCCGGAGTCTACACCAGCAACTATGGCTACACCTTC. The J gene is TRBJ1-2, the V gene TRBV5-6, with D unclear. From germline, CDR1 is SGHDT and CDR2 YYEEEE. The CDR3 is 18 amino acids. V was shortened by 3 bases and J by 2 bases, with 23 bases between the two germline ends.

V usage is TRBV7-6 and J usage is TRBJ1-2; the match to TRBD1 covers 8 bases. With 1 base clipped from V and 4 bases from J, the junction kept 8 bases outside the gene matches. This CDR3 region has 16 residues. The V gene's germline CDR1 is SGHVS and CDR2 FNYEAQ. Here the CDR3 reads CASSLVGDTGGYGYTF. The DNA for the CDR3 is TGTGCCAGCAGCTTAGTAGGAGATACAGGGGGCTATGGCTACACCTTC.

This chain uses TRBV11-2 with TRBJ1-3; possibly TRBD1 for D (5 bases). V was shortened by 5 bases and J by 4 bases, with 12 bases between the two germline ends. The CDR3 spans 14 residues. Germline lookup yields CDR1 SGHAT and CDR2 FQNNGV. The CDR3 nucleotides read TGTGCCAGCAGCCTATCAGGGCTCGGAAACACCATATATTTT. This sequence encodes CASSLSGLGNTIYF.

The chain combines TRBV30 with TRBJ1-2, with no clear D. Germline CDR1 reads GTSNPN; CDR2 reads SVGIG (reference sequence). The V and J ends lost 1 base and 0 bases respectively, with 6 bases between them. The CDR3 has 13 residues. For the CDR3, the DNA is TGTGCCTGGAGTGGAGGCGCTAACTATGGCTACACCTTC. Translation gives CAWSGGANYGYTF.

The chain recombines TRBV30 with TRBJ2-3, with TRBD2 as a possible D gene (6 bases). There are 16 residues in the CDR3. With 3 bases removed from V and 5 bases from J, the gap between germline ends came to 21 bases. Germline V gene lookup returns CDR1 GTSNPN and CDR2 SVGIG (reference sequence). The CDR3 is CAWRKIGGAQVDTQYF. The CDR3 DNA is TGTGCCTGGAGGAAGATTGGCGGGGCTCAAGTAGATACGCAGTATTTT.

This clone was recorded once. CDR3 nucleotide sequence: TGTGCCAGCAGTTCCCCCTCAGGTGGGAACACTGAAGCTTTCTTT. This codes for CASSSPSGGNTEAFF. The chain joins TRBV6-6 to TRBJ1-1, with D hard to call. V shed 4 bases and J shed 1 base, with 13 bases lying between them. This CDR3 has 15 residues. CDR1 is MNHNY and CDR2 is SVGAGI in the germline V gene (reference sequence).

This clone was seen more than once but under ten times. This chain uses TRBV7-6 with TRBJ2-1; 10 bases fit TRBD2. This CDR3 has 16 residues. CDR1 is SGHVS, CDR2 FNYEAQ, per germline. V shed 1 base, J shed 9 bases, and the junction held 9 bases outside the gene matches. The CDR3 bases are TGTGCCAGCAGCTTAGGAGCTAGCGGGAGTGGTGGTGAGCAGTTCTTC. Its translation is CASSLGASGSGGEQFF.

This chain links TRBV6-5 with TRBJ1-1, with 12 bases fitting TRBD1. The germline V gene encodes CDR1 MNHEY and CDR2 SVGAGI. CDR3 length: 14 amino acids. Germline trimming cut 6 bases from V and 5 bases from J; bases unmatched to any gene: 4. For the CDR3, the DNA is TGTGCCAGCAGCCTGGGACAGGGGGCTACTGAAGCTTTCTTT. It is translated as CASSLGQGATEAFF.

This clone was counted between two and nine times. J is TRBJ1-1 and V is TRBV7-2; no firm D call. The CDR3 is made up of 15 amino acids. The germline V gene encodes CDR1 SGHTA and CDR2 FQGNSA. V was trimmed by 5 bases and J by 0 bases, leaving 13 bases between them. The CDR3 bases are TGTGCCAGCAGCCCCCCTTGGCAGATGAACACTGAAGCTTTCTTT. Translation: CASSPPWQMNTEAFF.

This clone was seen only once. The chain uses TRBV5-4 and TRBJ2-1, with 12 bases matching TRBD2. The germline V gene encodes CDR1 SGHNT and CDR2 YYREEE (reference sequence). The CDR3 runs to 16 residues. With 1 base clipped from V and 2 bases from J, the junction kept 1 base outside the gene matches. The CDR3 loop is CASSLLAGGTYNEQFF. The CDR3 DNA reads TGTGCCAGCAGCTTGCTAGCGGGAGGGACCTACAATGAGCAGTTCTTC.

V is TRBV29-1 and J is TRBJ2-2; D is possibly TRBD1 (5 bases). Germline CDR1 and CDR2: SQVTM and ANQGSEA. V lost 7 bases to trimming and J lost 0 bases, with 15 bases between them. The CDR3 spans 15 residues. The CDR3 region is CSGRLGQPNTGELFF. CDR3 in DNA: TGCAGCGGCCGCCTGGGGCAACCGAACACCGGGGAGCTGTTTTTT.

Worth noting for this clone: At one of its ends the junction is not consistent with the germline gene, which may arise from a read error. The J gene is TRBJ2-6, the V gene TRBV5-1; TRBD1 might be the D (6 bases). This CDR3 has 19 residues. In germline, CDR1 is SGHRS, CDR2 YFSETQ. In nucleotides, the CDR3 is TGCGCCAGCAGCTTGCCTCGAAGAGCAGGGGCGGCAGGGGCCAACGGCCTGACTTTC. Encoded protein: CASSLPRRAGAAGANGLTF.

The gene calls are TRBV10-2 and TRBJ2-3, with 8 bases lining up with TRBD1. There are 19 residues in the CDR3. From germline, CDR1 is WSHSY and CDR2 SAAADI. V lost 4 bases to trimming and J lost 0 bases; unmatched junction nucleotides: 15. The CDR3 nucleotides are TGCGCCAGCAGTGCGTCGCGCCCGGGACAGGTTTTTAGCACAGATACGCAGTATTTT. Translation gives CASSASRPGQVFSTDTQYF.

In its sample, this clone was seen a few times. The chain couples TRBV7-8 to TRBJ2-1; 9 bases map to TRBD1. CDR3 size: 19 residues. Trimming took 6 bases from V and 0 from J; bases not matched to a gene: 15. Germline V gene lookup returns CDR1 SGHVS and CDR2 FQNEAQ. The CDR3 protein is CASSSPGQGWRSSYNEQFF. The CDR3 DNA is TGTGCCAGCAGTTCTCCGGGACAGGGCTGGCGGAGCTCCTACAATGAGCAGTTCTTC.

In its sample, this clone was seen a few times. J is TRBJ1-5 and V is TRBV5-6, with 7 bases matching TRBD1. The germline CDR1 and CDR2 sequences are SGHDT and YYEEEE. With V trimmed by 0 bases and J by 9 bases, 0 bases remained unmatched. The CDR3 contains 12 residues. CDR3 loop: CASSLDRGPQHF. The CDR3 nucleotides read TGTGCCAGCAGCTTGGACAGGGGGCCCCAGCATTTT.

The chain employs TRBV30 and TRBJ2-3; TRBD2 matches 7 bases. This CDR3 is 15 amino acids long. Germline V gene lookup returns CDR1 GTSNPN and CDR2 SVGIG (reference sequence). V trimming: 4 bases; J trimming: 4 bases; junction bases outside the gene matches: 11. The CDR3 loop is CAWTGGPGGADTQYF. In nucleotides, the CDR3 is TGTGCCTGGACTGGAGGGCCGGGGGGTGCAGATACGCAGTATTTT.

This chain connects TRBV19 to TRBJ1-1; D might be TRBD1 (6 bases). Looked up from germline, CDR1 is LNHDA and CDR2 is SQIVND (reference sequence). The V end was cut by 6 bases, the J end by 6 bases, with 20 bases between. The CDR3 totals 15 residues. CDR3 in amino acids: CASSMSFTGKPEAFF. The CDR3 region has the DNA TGTGCCAGTAGCATGAGTTTTACAGGGAAGCCTGAAGCTTTCTTT. The entire variable domain, with the rest obtained from reference TRBV19 and TRBJ1-1, is as follows: DGGITQSPKYLFRKEGQNVTLSCEQNLNHDAMYWYRQDPGQGLRLIYYSQIVNDFQKGDIAEGYSVSREKKESFPLTVTSAQKNPTAFYLCASSMSFTGKPEAFFGQGTRLTVV.

The chain combines TRBV15 with TRBJ1-2; the D gene is possibly TRBD1 (6 bases). The CDR3 contains 14 residues. The germline CDR1 and CDR2 sequences are LNHNV and YYDKDF (reference sequence). V lost 1 base and J lost 3, with 9 bases in between. The CDR3 nucleotides are TGTGCCACCAGCAGAGGAGGACAGCACTATGGCTACACCTTC. Its protein product is CATSRGGQHYGYTF.